Below are 18 T cell receptor beta chains sequenced from a single sample in a study of cytomegalovirus exposure and HLA in healthy donors. 60 Vbeta and 13 Jbeta primers were used in PCR. Assay: immunoSEQ multiplex PCR; the TCRdb copy retains only in-frame clones and omits some. Here the sample spans 95,000 to 110,000 clones, around three quarters being singletons. Sequencing input: PBMCs. Every receptor here comes from a young woman in good health and CMV-seropositive.

The chain has TRBV6-6 and TRBJ1-2; D uncertain. CDR3 length: 14 residues. Trimming shortened V by 2 bases and J by 0 bases, and 7 bases separated the two germline ends. CDR1 and CDR2 from the germline V gene are MNHNY and SVGAGI (reference sequence). The CDR3: CASSYVRANYGYTF. CDR3 coding DNA: TGTGCCAGCAGTTACGTTCGAGCTAACTATGGCTACACCTTC.

V usage is TRBV6-4 and J usage is TRBJ1-1; TRBD1 is a possible D gene (6 bases). This CDR3 is built from 13 residues. V lost 6 bases and J 2 bases, leaving 10 bases between the germline ends. CDR1 is MRHNA and CDR2 is SNTAGT in the germline V gene. CDR3 sequence: CASSPQGNTEAFF. CDR3 coding DNA: TGTGCCAGCAGCCCACAGGGAAACACTGAAGCTTTCTTT.

The V gene is TRBV18, the J gene TRBJ1-2; D is possibly TRBD1 (6 bases). Per the germline V gene, CDR1 is KGHSH and CDR2 is LQKENI. V was trimmed by 3 bases and J by 1 base, leaving 9 bases between them. This CDR3 has 14 residues. This CDR3 reads CASSPDRLNYGYTF. The CDR3 bases are TGTGCCAGCTCACCTGACAGGCTTAACTATGGCTACACCTTC.

The chain recombines TRBV25-1 with TRBJ2-1, with 9 nucleotides matching TRBD2. This CDR3 is built from 17 residues. Germline lookup yields CDR1 MGHDK and CDR2 SYGVNS. The V and J ends lost 2 bases and 8 bases, in that order; junction bases with no gene match: 13. The CDR3 loop reads CASSETFIAGDLHEQFF. In nucleotides, the CDR3 is TGTGCCAGCAGTGAAACCTTTATAGCGGGAGATTTACATGAGCAGTTCTTC.

CDR3 bases: TGTGCCGGCCATCAGCCCCAGCATTTT. It yields the protein CAGHQPQHF. J is TRBJ1-5 and V is TRBV30, with D hard to call. Germline CDR1 is GTSNPN and CDR2 is SVGIG (reference sequence). CDR3 length: 9 amino acids. The V end lost 8 bases, the J end lost 5 bases, and 4 bases lay between the germline ends.

The chain links TRBV30 to TRBJ2-3, with D possibly TRBD2 on 6 matching bases. Germline CDR1 reads GTSNPN; CDR2 reads SVGIG (reference sequence). V lost 1 base to trimming and J lost 1 base, with 9 bases between them. The CDR3 extends over 14 amino acids. The CDR3 reads CAWSGEVGTDTQYF. Written as DNA, the CDR3 is TGTGCCTGGAGTGGGGAGGTAGGCACAGATACGCAGTATTTT.

This sequence joins TRBV5-1 and TRBJ2-3, with 7 bases lining up with TRBD1. CDR3 length: 16 residues. Per the germline V gene, CDR1 is SGHRS and CDR2 is YFSETQ. J gave up 0 bases and V 4 bases, and 8 bases lay outside the gene matches. The CDR3 sequence is CASSTGSGQSTDTQYF. The CDR3 nucleotides are TGCGCCAGCAGCACGGGTTCGGGACAGAGCACAGATACGCAGTATTTT.

The rearrangement uses TRBV5-6 and TRBJ2-1; 8 nucleotides agree with TRBD2. The CDR3 sequence is 15 residues long. The ends lost 3 bases at V and 1 base at J; junction bases unmatched: 3. Germline V gene sequence: CDR1 SGHDT, CDR2 YYEEEE. CDR3 nucleotide sequence: TGTGCCAGCAGCTCGAGCGGGAGATCCTACAATGAGCAGTTCTTC. It yields the protein CASSSSGRSYNEQFF.

The chain recombines TRBV6-1 with TRBJ1-2, with 10 nucleotides matching TRBD1. CDR1 is MNHNS and CDR2 is SASEGT in the germline V gene. V lost 6 bases, J lost 8 bases, and 9 bases stayed unmatched. The CDR3 extends over 14 amino acids. DNA of the CDR3: TGTGCCAGCAGCCCGACAGGGGGCTCATTAGGCTACACCTTC. It encodes CASSPTGGSLGYTF.

This chain uses TRBV6-5 with TRBJ2-4, with TRBD2 matching over 9 bases. With 6 bases clipped from V and 8 bases from J, the junction kept 11 bases outside the gene matches. This CDR3 region has 15 residues. Per the germline V gene, CDR1 is MNHEY and CDR2 is SVGAGI. In nucleotides, the CDR3 is TGTGCCAGCAGCTCACTAGCGGGTGGATGGGACATTCAGTACTTC. This sequence encodes CASSSLAGGWDIQYF.

The chain is built from TRBV7-9 and TRBJ1-4; no definite D call. The CDR3 consists of 16 residues. Trimming took 5 bases from V and 3 from J, leaving 16 bases between them. Germline V gene lookup returns CDR1 SEHNR and CDR2 FQNEAQ (reference sequence). CDR3 nucleotide sequence: TGTGCCAGCAGCCCAACGGCGGGGTTCTCTAATGAAAAACTGTTTTTT. Its translation: CASSPTAGFSNEKLFF.

A single count supports this clone. The rearrangement links TRBV9 to TRBJ1-5; D unresolved. From germline, CDR1 is SGDLS and CDR2 YYNGEE. Trimming removed 3 bases from V and 3 bases from J, with 10 bases in between. The CDR3 has 14 amino acids. The CDR3 nucleotides read TGTGCCAGCAGCGGTGGGGAGACCAATCAGCCCCAGCATTTT. Translated: CASSGGETNQPQHF.

The chain links TRBV5-1 to TRBJ2-5; the match to TRBD1 covers 7 bases. The CDR3 has 16 residues. The V gene end was trimmed by 0 bases and the J gene end by 1 base; junction bases not matched to a gene: 6. Germline assignment: CDR1 SGHRS and CDR2 YFSETQ. CDR3 loop: CASSLGDSGSQETQYF. DNA of the CDR3: TGCGCCAGCAGCTTGGGGGACAGTGGAAGCCAAGAGACCCAGTACTTC.

This chain links TRBV10-3 with TRBJ2-1, with TRBD2 identical over 13 bases. V lost 6 bases to trimming and J lost 8 bases; unmatched junction nucleotides: 4. Germline V CDR1 and CDR2: ENHRY, SYGVKD. CDR3 size: 14 residues. CDR3 nucleotides: TGTGCCATCAGGGGACTAGCGGGAAACGATGAGCAGTTCTTC. Its translation is CAIRGLAGNDEQFF.

This clone was detected only once. J is TRBJ1-4 and V is TRBV19; no clear D gene. Trimming shortened V by 7 bases and J by 0 bases, and 9 bases separated the two germline ends. Germline V gene lookup returns CDR1 LNHDA and CDR2 SQIVND (reference sequence). The CDR3 is made up of 14 amino acids. CDR3 coding DNA: TGTGCCAGTAACCCGGGAGCAACTAATGAAAAACTGTTTTTT. As protein: CASNPGATNEKLFF.

The CDR3 here is CASSYWAQGAGGELFF. The CDR3 DNA reads as TGTGCCAGCAGTTACTGGGCACAGGGGGCAGGCGGGGAGCTGTTTTTT. The rearrangement joins TRBV6-5 to TRBJ2-2; 9 nucleotides align to TRBD1. After removal of 1 base from V and 7 bases from J, the junction contained 7 bases not matched to a gene. The CDR3 has 16 amino acids. Germline-derived CDR1 and CDR2 are MNHEY and SVGAGI.

The CDR3 DNA reads as TGTGCCAGCATAGGGGGGGGGACTCCTCACAATGAGCAGTTCTTC. It codes for CASIGGGTPHNEQFF. The V gene is TRBV6-5, the J gene TRBJ2-1; possible D gene TRBD2, 7 bases. The CDR3 contains 15 residues. The germline gives CDR1 MNHEY, CDR2 SVGAGI. The V and J ends lost 7 bases and 5 bases respectively, with 18 bases between them.

The chain combines TRBV28 with TRBJ1-5; 7 nucleotides line up with TRBD1. The ends lost 1 base at V and 1 base at J; junction bases unmatched: 1. Per the germline V gene, CDR1 is MDHEN and CDR2 is SYDVKM. CDR3 length: 15 residues. CDR3 in amino acids: CASSLYRGSNQPQHF. CDR3 sequence (DNA): TGTGCCAGCAGTTTATACAGGGGAAGCAATCAGCCCCAGCATTTT.